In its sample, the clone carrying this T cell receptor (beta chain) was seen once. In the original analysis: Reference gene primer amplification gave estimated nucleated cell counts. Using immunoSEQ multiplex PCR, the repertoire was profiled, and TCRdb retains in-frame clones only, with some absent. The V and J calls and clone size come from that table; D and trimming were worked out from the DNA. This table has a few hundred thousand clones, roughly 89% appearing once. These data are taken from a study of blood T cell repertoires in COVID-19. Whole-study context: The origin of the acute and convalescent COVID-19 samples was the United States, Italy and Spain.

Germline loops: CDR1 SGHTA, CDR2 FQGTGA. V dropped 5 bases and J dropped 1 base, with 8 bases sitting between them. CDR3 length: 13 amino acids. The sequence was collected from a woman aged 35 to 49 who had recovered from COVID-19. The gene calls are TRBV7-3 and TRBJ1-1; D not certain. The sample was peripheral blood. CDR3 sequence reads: CASSPDTNTEAFF. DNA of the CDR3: TGTGCCAGCAGCCCAGATACGAACACTGAAGCTTTCTTT.